What follows describes a single T cell receptor (beta chain). The PCR contained 60 Vbeta and 13 Jbeta primers. The repertoire was sequenced with immunoSEQ multiplex PCR; TCRdb's copy has only in-frame clones and lacks some. Its clone listing holds about 79,000 clones. The sample comes from a study of cytomegalovirus exposure and HLA in healthy donors. Study-wide context: Among the approximately 400 genotyped donors, less than 85% were placed in the Caucasian-associated ancestry cluster.

The CDR3 consists of 16 residues. Germline V gene data show CDR1 as PRHDT and CDR2 as FYEKMQ (reference sequence). Trimming left V 5 bases short and J 0 bases short, with 14 bases between. The rearrangement links TRBV13 to TRBJ1-3, with D possibly matching TRBD1 (5 bases). The sequencing sample was made of PBMCs. The clonotype originates from a man aged 25 to 40 in good health and CMV-seronegative. CDR3 in DNA: TGTGCCAGCAGCCCATGGGGGGAAGACTCTGGAAACACCATATATTTT. Translation gives CASSPWGEDSGNTIYF.